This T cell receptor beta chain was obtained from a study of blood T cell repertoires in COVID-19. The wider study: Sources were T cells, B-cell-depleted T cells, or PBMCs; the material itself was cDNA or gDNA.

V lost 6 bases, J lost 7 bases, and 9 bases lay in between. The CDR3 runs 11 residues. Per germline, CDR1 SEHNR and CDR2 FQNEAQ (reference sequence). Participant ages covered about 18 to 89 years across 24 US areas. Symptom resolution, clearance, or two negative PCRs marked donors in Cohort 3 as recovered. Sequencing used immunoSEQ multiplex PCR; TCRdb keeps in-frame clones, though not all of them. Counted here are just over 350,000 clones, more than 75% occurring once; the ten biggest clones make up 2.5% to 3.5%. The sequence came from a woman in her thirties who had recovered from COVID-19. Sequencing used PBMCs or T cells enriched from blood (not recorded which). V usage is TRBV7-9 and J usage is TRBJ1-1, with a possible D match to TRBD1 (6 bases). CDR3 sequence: CASSRTDEAFF. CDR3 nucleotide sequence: TGTGCCAGCAGTCGGACAGATGAAGCTTTCTTT.